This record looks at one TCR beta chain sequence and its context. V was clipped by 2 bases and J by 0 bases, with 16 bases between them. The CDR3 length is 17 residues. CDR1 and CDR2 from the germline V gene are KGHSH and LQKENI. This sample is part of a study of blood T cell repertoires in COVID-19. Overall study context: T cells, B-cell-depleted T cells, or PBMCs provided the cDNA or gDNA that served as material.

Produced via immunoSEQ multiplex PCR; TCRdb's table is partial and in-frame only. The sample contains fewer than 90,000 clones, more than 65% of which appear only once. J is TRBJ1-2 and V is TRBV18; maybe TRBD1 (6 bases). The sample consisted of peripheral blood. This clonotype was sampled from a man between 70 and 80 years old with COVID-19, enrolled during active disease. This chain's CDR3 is CASSPSLTEGANYGYTF. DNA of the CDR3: TGTGCCAGCTCACCAAGTTTAACAGAGGGGGCTAACTATGGCTACACCTTC.